This TCR beta chain derives from a study of cytomegalovirus exposure and HLA in healthy donors. Study results and limitations: The study listed roughly 150 cytomegalovirus-associated TCR beta chains. A later analysis linked a missense variant in DCLRE1C to the trimming of TCR beta V and J genes.

CDR3 size: 17 residues. Deletions cut 0 bases from V and 5 bases from J, with 16 bases between. Germline V gene sequence: CDR1 LGHNA, CDR2 YSLEER. The PCR was carried out with 60 Vbeta primers and 13 Jbeta primers. Repertoires were generated with immunoSEQ multiplex PCR, while TCRdb's copy carries only in-frame clones and drops some. Of about 64,000 clones listed, over 60% are singletons. About this clone: What it binds is unknown.

This chain links TRBV4-3 with TRBJ1-4; D gene unclear. The sequencing sample was made of PBMCs. The sequence was collected from a woman aged 45-59 years in good health and CMV-seronegative. The CDR3 region is CASSQDPPPRQNEKLFF. In DNA, the CDR3 is TGCGCCAGCAGCCAAGATCCGCCCCCCAGGCAAAATGAAAAACTGTTTTTT.